These T cell receptor beta chains were read from a single sample in a study of T cell changes during pregnancy in multiple sclerosis. Profiling relied on immunoSEQ multiplex PCR, and the TCRdb table lists in-frame clones only, not all of them. The sample lists tens of thousands of clones; 86% were seen once. Sequencing was performed on CD8+ T cells from peripheral blood mononuclear cells, taken in the first trimester of pregnancy. Receptors were obtained from a female donor in good health, enrolled as a control in a pregnancy study. Both conserved end residues are part of each CDR3. D genes are given only for firm matches. Clone size is stated in some rows and not others, as once, few, many or a class when expanded.

>few|TRBV7-9|TRBJ2-3|TRBD2
CASSPPFPSGGNTDTQYF
TGTGCCAGCAGCCCGCCCTTTCCTAGCGGGGGGAACACAGATACGCAGTATTTT
>.|TRBV11-2|TRBJ2-7|TRBD1
CASSYGTGGYEQYF
TGTGCCAGCAGCTACGGGACAGGGGGCTACGAGCAGTACTTC
>.|TRBV27|TRBJ2-5|TRBD2
CASSPGTSGIQETQYF
TGTGCCAGCAGTCCCGGGACTAGCGGAATTCAAGAGACCCAGTACTTC
>.|TRBV27|TRBJ2-1|TRBD2
CASSLTRTSGTYNEQFF
TGTGCCAGCAGTCTGACCCGGACTAGCGGGACTTACAATGAGCAGTTCTTC
>.|TRBV5-1|TRBJ2-1|.
CASSLLAGSQFF
TGCGCCAGCAGCTTACTAGCCGGTTCACAGTTCTTC
>.|TRBV4-3|TRBJ2-6|.
CASSHLGSGANVLTF
TGCGCCAGCAGCCATCTAGGCTCGGGGGCCAACGTCCTGACTTTC
>.|TRBV7-9|TRBJ2-2|.
CASSLSVDTGELFF
TGTGCCAGCAGCTTATCAGTTGACACCGGGGAGCTGTTTTTT
>.|TRBV6-1|TRBJ2-2|.
CASSDNGTNTGELFF
TGTGCCAGCAGTGATAACGGGACGAACACCGGGGAGCTGTTTTTT
>.|TRBV19|TRBJ2-2|TRBD1
CATRDRAPGELFF
TGTGCCACCCGGGACAGGGCCCCCGGGGAGCTGTTTTTT
>.|TRBV6-1|TRBJ1-1|.
CASIGGDPEAFF
TGTGCCAGCATTGGAGGGGACCCTGAAGCTTTCTTT
>.|TRBV7-8|TRBJ2-1|.
CASSLDNEQFF
TGTGCCAGCAGCCTCGACAATGAGCAGTTCTTC
>.|TRBV7-9|TRBJ2-5|TRBD2
CASSPPLAEVGGETQYF
TGTGCCAGCAGCCCCCCTCTAGCGGAGGTGGGGGGGGAGACCCAGTACTTC
>once|TRBV15|TRBJ2-3|TRBD2
CATSSRTSASDTQYF
TGTGCCACCAGCTCCCGGACTAGCGCCTCAGATACGCAGTATTTT
>.|TRBV6-5|TRBJ1-1|.
CASSSQGLNTEAFF
TGTGCCAGCAGTTCACAGGGCTTGAACACTGAAGCTTTCTTT
>.|TRBV27|TRBJ1-1|TRBD1
CASRPQGLTEAFF
TGTGCCAGCAGACCACAGGGGCTCACTGAAGCTTTCTTT
>.|TRBV5-1|TRBJ1-1|TRBD1
CASSFPGQGMRTEAFF
TGCGCCAGCAGCTTCCCGGGACAGGGAATGAGAACTGAAGCTTTCTTT
>.|TRBV7-9|TRBJ2-1|.
CASSQASQDANEQFF
TGTGCCAGCAGCCAGGCATCTCAGGATGCCAATGAGCAGTTCTTC
>.|TRBV4-2|TRBJ2-2|TRBD1
CASSTGGDTGELFF
TGTGCCAGCAGTACAGGGGGCGACACCGGGGAGCTGTTTTTT
>.|TRBV4-1|TRBJ1-5|.
CASSQDGWQGGSNQPQHF
TGCGCCAGCAGCCAAGATGGATGGCAGGGCGGTAGCAATCAGCCCCAGCATTTT
>.|TRBV5-6|TRBJ1-3|.
CASSLGRSGNTIYF
TGTGCCAGCAGCTTGGGCAGGTCTGGAAACACCATATATTTT
>once|TRBV2|TRBJ2-3|.
CASTSHTDTQYF
TGTGCCAGCACCTCACACACAGATACGCAGTATTTT
>.|TRBV4-2|TRBJ2-5|TRBD2
CASSQASTSGGAETQYF
TGTGCCAGCAGCCAAGCCTCGACTAGCGGGGGGGCGGAGACCCAGTACTTC
>.|TRBV18|TRBJ1-5|.
CASSPTTGDYSNQPQHF
TGTGCCAGCTCCCCAACCACGGGAGACTATAGCAATCAGCCCCAGCATTTT
>.|TRBV15|TRBJ2-7|.
CATSRDWTSSSYEQYF
TGTGCCACCAGCAGAGATTGGACTTCTAGCTCCTACGAGCAGTACTTC
>medium-sized|TRBV27|TRBJ2-7|TRBD1
CASNGQGRGEQYF
TGTGCCAGCAACGGACAGGGGAGGGGCGAGCAGTACTTC
>.|TRBV5-6|TRBJ2-3|TRBD2
CASSSWGLAGVTDTQYF
TGTGCCAGCAGCTCGTGGGGACTAGCGGGGGTCACAGATACGCAGTATTTT
>few|TRBV2|TRBJ1-6|.
CASSDGPPAPPLHF
TGTGCCAGCAGTGATGGGCCTCCGGCGCCACCCCTCCACTTT
>.|TRBV6-4|TRBJ2-3|TRBD2
CASSDSSGGADTQYF
TGTGCCAGCAGTGACTCGTCCGGGGGGGCAGATACGCAGTATTTT
>.|TRBV5-1|TRBJ2-7|TRBD1
CASSMGQLYEQYF
TGCGCCAGCAGCATGGGACAGCTCTACGAGCAGTACTTC
>.|TRBV7-2|TRBJ2-5|TRBD2
CASSLVWASGVGETQYF
TGTGCCAGCAGCTTAGTCTGGGCTAGCGGGGTAGGAGAGACCCAGTACTTC
>.|TRBV6-1|TRBJ1-5|.
CASSEQAGGGNQPQHF
TGTGCCAGCAGTGAACAAGCGGGCGGTGGCAATCAGCCCCAGCATTTT
>.|TRBV29-1|TRBJ2-7|.
CSVTGGQALEQYF
TGCAGCGTCACGGGGGGACAGGCACTCGAGCAGTACTTC
>.|TRBV2|TRBJ1-1|TRBD1
CASSEAGGGNTEAFF
TGTGCCAGCAGTGAAGCAGGGGGCGGTAACACTGAAGCTTTCTTT